The next 8 T cell receptor beta chains were all read from a single sample in a study of vaccination and CD4 T cells after COVID-19. Their recognized antigens are unknown. At the Johns Hopkins FTIC core, DNA taken from cultured CD4+ T cells was sequenced by way of the Oncomine TCR Beta short-read assay. Using its own MiXCR run on the PCR reads, TCRdb lists one record per CDR3 protein. The sample holds 15,000 to 20,000 distinct CDR3 sequences, less than 50% seen once. Treatment given: approximately nine-day PBMC culture with coronavirus spike peptide pools or control peptides (ViraFEST assay). The material sequenced was CD4+ T cells from blood, cultured in vitro, taken after SARS-CoV-2 vaccination. These receptors were collected from a human donor who had recovered from COVID-19.

V gene TRBV19 combines with J gene TRBJ1-2, with D possibly TRBD1 on 5 matching bases. Between the trimmed V and J ends, which lost 9 bases and 5 bases, there was a span of 22 bases. CDR1 and CDR2 from the germline V gene are LNHDA and SQIVND (reference sequence). The CDR3 covers 15 residues. CDR3 in amino acids: CASLAGGASVYGYTF. The CDR3 DNA reads as TGTGCCAGCCTCGCCGGGGGAGCGTCTGTGTATGGCTACACCTTC.

The rearrangement uses TRBV20-1 and TRBJ1-2, with 11 nucleotides matching TRBD1. The length of the CDR3 is 14 residues. The V segment lost 6 bases and the J segment 7 bases; nucleotides outside the gene matches: 10. Looked up from germline, CDR1 is DFQATT and CDR2 is SNEGSKA (reference sequence). CDR3 bases: TGCAGTGCACCGAGCGGACAGGGGGCGGGTGGCTACACCTTC. Its translation is CSAPSGQGAGGYTF.

This clonotype was observed a few times. This sequence joins TRBV20-1 and TRBJ1-1; D may be TRBD1 (5 bases). CDR3 length equals 14 residues. V gave up 6 bases and J gave up 4 bases, with 18 bases separating them. Germline V gene sequence: CDR1 DFQATT, CDR2 SNEGSKA (reference sequence). The DNA for the CDR3 is TGCAGTGCCCCCCTAGCGCAGGGCATCACTGAAGCTTTCTTT. Translated, it gives CSAPLAQGITEAFF.

This clonotype came up a few times. CDR3 bases: TGCAGTGCTAGGGACAGTCGCGGGTTTGAAAAACTGTTTTTT. It specifies CSARDSRGFEKLFF. The chain employs TRBV20-1 and TRBJ1-4, with D perhaps matching TRBD1 (6 bases). The V and J ends lost 3 bases and 7 bases respectively, with 15 bases between them. The V gene's germline CDR1 is DFQATT and CDR2 SNEGSKA (reference sequence). The CDR3 runs 14 residues.

This chain uses TRBV7-2 with TRBJ2-3; no firm D call. Germline CDR1 and CDR2: SGHTA and FQGNSA. The CDR3 totals 12 residues. The V gene lost 5 bases and the J gene lost 9 bases, with 12 bases spanning the gap. The CDR3 DNA reads TGTGCCAGCAGCCTGCTTGGGCGCACGCAGTATTTT. Protein product: CASSLLGRTQYF. Filled out from reference TRBV7-2 and TRBJ2-3, the complete variable domain reads GAGVSQSPSNKVTEKGKDVELRCDPISGHTALYWYRQSLGQGLEFLIYFQGNSAPDKSGLPSDRFSAERTGGSVSTLTIQRTQQEDSAVYLCASSLLGRTQYFGPGTRLTVL.

The chain couples TRBV24-1 to TRBJ2-4; 7 bases line up with TRBD1. CDR3 length: 15 residues. V lost 2 bases and J lost 8; bases outside the gene matches: 8. CDR1 is KGHDR and CDR2 is SFDVKD in the germline V gene. CDR3 loop: CATSDWRQGRDIQYF. The CDR3 DNA is TGTGCCACCAGTGATTGGAGACAGGGCCGAGACATTCAGTACTTC.

By frequency in the sample, this clonotype is medium-sized. The chain links TRBV11-1 to TRBJ2-2; no reliable D call. The CDR3 totals 14 residues. Germline-derived CDR1 and CDR2 are SGHAT and FQDESV (reference sequence). The V end was cut by 1 base, the J end by 1 base, with 4 bases between. Here the CDR3 reads CASSLGRNTGELFF. The CDR3 bases are TGTGCCAGCAGCTTAGGCCGGAACACCGGGGAGCTGTTTTTT.

The chain carries TRBV28 and TRBJ2-3; 14 bases match TRBD2. The CDR3 sequence is 19 residues long. From germline, CDR1 is MDHEN and CDR2 SYDVKM. V lost 6 bases and J lost 0; bases outside the gene matches: 11. The CDR3 sequence: CASSPLPGTSGRSTDTQYF. Written as DNA, the CDR3 is TGTGCCAGCAGCCCCCTTCCCGGGACTAGCGGGAGAAGCACAGATACGCAGTATTTT.